This entry lists 5 T cell receptor beta chains sequenced from one sample in a study of blood T cell repertoires in COVID-19. Clones were sequenced by immunoSEQ multiplex PCR, and TCRdb holds only the in-frame ones, with some missing. The sample has 250,000 to 350,000 clones, 80% to 90% seen once. Material: PBMCs or T cells enriched from blood (not recorded which). The origin of the receptors is a woman in her twenties or thirties who had recovered from COVID-19.

This chain uses TRBV11-2 with TRBJ1-5, with 8 bases that match TRBD1. Unmatched junction bases numbered 9, after V lost 4 bases and J lost 1 base. There are 17 residues in the CDR3. The germline CDR1 and CDR2 sequences are SGHAT and FQNNGV. CDR3 region: CASSSTGDSYSNQPQHF. As DNA, the CDR3 is TGTGCCAGCAGCTCGACAGGGGACTCATACAGCAATCAGCCCCAGCATTTT.

The genes are TRBV5-4 and TRBJ1-5; TRBD1 matches at 7 bases. The CDR3 sequence is 14 residues long. Germline V gene lookup returns CDR1 SGHNT and CDR2 YYREEE (reference sequence). With 4 bases clipped from V and 1 base from J, the junction kept 2 bases outside the gene matches. The CDR3 loop reads CASSQDRSNQPQHF. The CDR3, as DNA: TGTGCCAGCAGCCAGGACAGGAGCAATCAGCCCCAGCATTTT. The full variable domain, its missing parts supplied by reference TRBV5-4 and TRBJ1-5, is ETGVTQSPTHLIKTRGQQVTLRCSSQSGHNTVSWYQQALGQGPQFIFQYYREEENGRGNFPPRFSGLQFPNYSSELNVNALELDDSALYLCASSQDRSNQPQHFGDGTRLSIL.

The J gene is TRBJ2-2, the V gene TRBV7-2; weak D call: TRBD1 (5 bases). Germline assignment: CDR1 SGHTA and CDR2 FQGNSA. The CDR3 length is 15 residues. Trimming left V 1 base short and J 6 bases short, with 12 bases between. The CDR3 is CASSLERAGPGELFF. The CDR3 bases are TGTGCCAGCAGCTTAGAAAGGGCAGGGCCCGGGGAGCTGTTTTTT.

This chain joins TRBV6-6 and TRBJ1-4; 7 bases align to TRBD1. The CDR3 spans 15 residues. Germline V gene lookup returns CDR1 MNHNY and CDR2 SVGAGI (reference sequence). V gave up 8 bases and J gave up 0 bases; unmatched junction bases: 6. The CDR3 sequence: CASSRQGATNEKLFF. The DNA of the CDR3 is TGTGCCAGCTCCCGACAGGGTGCAACTAATGAAAAACTGTTTTTT.

The rearrangement uses TRBV28 and TRBJ2-7, with TRBD1 matching 10 bases. This CDR3 spans 15 amino acids. The V gene's germline CDR1 is MDHEN and CDR2 SYDVKM. The junction had 3 bases not matched to a gene; V was cut back by 4 bases and J by 0 bases. CDR3 residues: CASSSGTGASYEQYF. CDR3 DNA: TGTGCCAGCAGTTCCGGGACAGGGGCCTCCTACGAGCAGTACTTC.